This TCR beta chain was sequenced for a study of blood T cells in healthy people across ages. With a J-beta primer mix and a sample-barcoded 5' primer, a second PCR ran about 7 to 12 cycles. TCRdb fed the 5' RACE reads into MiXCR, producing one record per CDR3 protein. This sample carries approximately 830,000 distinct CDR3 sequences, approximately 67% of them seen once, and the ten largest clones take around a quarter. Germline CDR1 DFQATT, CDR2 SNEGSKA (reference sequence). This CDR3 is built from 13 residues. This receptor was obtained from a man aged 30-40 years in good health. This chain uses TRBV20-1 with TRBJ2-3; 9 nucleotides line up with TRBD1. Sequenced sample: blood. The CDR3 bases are TGCCAAGTCAGGACAGGGGTCGCAGATACGCAGTATTTT. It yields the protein CQVRTGVADTQYF.